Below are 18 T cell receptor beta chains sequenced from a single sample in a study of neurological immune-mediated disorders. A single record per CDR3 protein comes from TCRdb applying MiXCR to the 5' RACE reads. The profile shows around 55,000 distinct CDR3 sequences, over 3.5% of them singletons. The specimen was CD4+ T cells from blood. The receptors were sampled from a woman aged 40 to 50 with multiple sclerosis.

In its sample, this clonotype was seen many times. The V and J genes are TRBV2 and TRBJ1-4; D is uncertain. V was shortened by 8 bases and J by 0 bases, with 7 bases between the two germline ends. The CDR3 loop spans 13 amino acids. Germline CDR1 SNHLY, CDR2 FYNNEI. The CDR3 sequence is CASRPATNEKLFF. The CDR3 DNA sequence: TGTGCCAGCCGCCCAGCAACTAATGAAAAACTGTTTTTT.

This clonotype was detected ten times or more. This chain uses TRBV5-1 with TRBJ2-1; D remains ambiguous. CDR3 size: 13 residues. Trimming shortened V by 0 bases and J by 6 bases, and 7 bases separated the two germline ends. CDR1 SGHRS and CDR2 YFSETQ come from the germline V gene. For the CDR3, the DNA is TGCGCCAGCAGCTTGGTTGGCCCCAATGAGCAGTTCTTC. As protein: CASSLVGPNEQFF. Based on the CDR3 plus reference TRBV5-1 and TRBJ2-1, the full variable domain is KAGVTQTPRYLIKTRGQQVTLSCSPISGHRSVSWYQQTPGQGLQFLFEYFSETQRNKGNFPGRFSGRQFSNSRSEMNVSTLELGDSALYLCASSLVGPNEQFFGPGTRLTVL.

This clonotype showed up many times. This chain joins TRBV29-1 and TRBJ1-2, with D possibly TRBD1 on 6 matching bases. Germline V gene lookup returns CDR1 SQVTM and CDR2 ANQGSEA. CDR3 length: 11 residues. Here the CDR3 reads CGGGHDVGYTF. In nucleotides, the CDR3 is TGCGGGGGGGGGCATGATGTTGGCTACACCTTC.

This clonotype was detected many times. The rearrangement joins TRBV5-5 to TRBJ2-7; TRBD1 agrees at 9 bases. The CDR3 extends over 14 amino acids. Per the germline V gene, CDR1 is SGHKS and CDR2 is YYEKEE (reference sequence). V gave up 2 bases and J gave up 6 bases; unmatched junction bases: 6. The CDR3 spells CASSFGTGWGEQYF. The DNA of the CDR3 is TGTGCCAGCAGCTTCGGGACAGGGTGGGGCGAGCAGTACTTC.

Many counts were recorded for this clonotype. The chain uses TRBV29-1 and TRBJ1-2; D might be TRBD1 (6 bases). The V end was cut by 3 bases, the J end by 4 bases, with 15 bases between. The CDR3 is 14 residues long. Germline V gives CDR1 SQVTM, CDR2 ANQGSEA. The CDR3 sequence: CSVEGGKISYGYTF. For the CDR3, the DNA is TGCAGCGTTGAGGGGGGCAAGATCAGCTATGGCTACACCTTC.

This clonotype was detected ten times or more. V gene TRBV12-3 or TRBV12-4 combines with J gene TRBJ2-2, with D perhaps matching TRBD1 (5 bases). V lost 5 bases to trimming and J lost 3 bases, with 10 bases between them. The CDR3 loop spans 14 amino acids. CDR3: CASSLQEYTGELFF. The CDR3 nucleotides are TGTGCCAGCAGTCTACAGGAGTACACCGGGGAGCTGTTTTTT.

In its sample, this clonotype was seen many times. The CDR3 loop is CAISDNTGYTF. The CDR3 nucleotides read TGTGCCATCAGTGATAATACTGGCTACACCTTC. The chain is built from TRBV10-3 and TRBJ1-2; D is unclear. V lost 3 bases, J lost 7 bases, and 6 bases lay in between. Germline CDR1 is ENHRY and CDR2 is SYGVKD. There are 11 residues in the CDR3.

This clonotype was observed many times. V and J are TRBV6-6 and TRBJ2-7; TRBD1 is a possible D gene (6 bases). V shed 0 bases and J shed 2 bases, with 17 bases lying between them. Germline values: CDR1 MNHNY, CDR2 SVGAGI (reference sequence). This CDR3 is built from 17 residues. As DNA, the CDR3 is TGTGCCAGCAGTTACTCCTGGGACATCTCCCTGGCCTACGAGCAGTACTTC. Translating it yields CASSYSWDISLAYEQYF.

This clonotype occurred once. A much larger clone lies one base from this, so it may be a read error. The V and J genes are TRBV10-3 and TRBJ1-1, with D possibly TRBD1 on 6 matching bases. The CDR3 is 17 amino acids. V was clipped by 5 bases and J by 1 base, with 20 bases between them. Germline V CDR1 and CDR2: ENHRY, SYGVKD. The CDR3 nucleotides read TGTGCCATCAGTCCTTGGACAGAGGGGTTTGGGAACACTGAAGCTTTCTTT. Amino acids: CAISPWTEGFGNTEAFF.

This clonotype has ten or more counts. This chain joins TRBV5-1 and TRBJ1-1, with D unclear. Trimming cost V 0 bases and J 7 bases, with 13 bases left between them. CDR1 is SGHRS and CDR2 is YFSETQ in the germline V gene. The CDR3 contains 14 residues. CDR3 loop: CASSLGGTAHEAFF. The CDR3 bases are TGCGCCAGCAGCTTGGGCGGCACCGCGCATGAAGCTTTCTTT.

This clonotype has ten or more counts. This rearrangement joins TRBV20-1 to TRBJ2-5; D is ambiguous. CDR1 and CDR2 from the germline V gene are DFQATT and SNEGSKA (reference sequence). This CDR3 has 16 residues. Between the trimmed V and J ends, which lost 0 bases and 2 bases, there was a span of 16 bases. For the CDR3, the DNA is TGCAGTGCTAGAGATTTTGGCCAGGAGATACAAGAGACCCAGTACTTC. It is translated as CSARDFGQEIQETQYF.

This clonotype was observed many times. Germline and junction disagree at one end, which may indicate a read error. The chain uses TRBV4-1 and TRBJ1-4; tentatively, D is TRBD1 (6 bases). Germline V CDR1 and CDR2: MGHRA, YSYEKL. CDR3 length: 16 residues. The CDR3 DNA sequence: TGCGCCAACAGCCAAGTAGGGGGGCCCCAGGAGGAAAAACTGTTTTTT. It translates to CANSQVGGPQEEKLFF.

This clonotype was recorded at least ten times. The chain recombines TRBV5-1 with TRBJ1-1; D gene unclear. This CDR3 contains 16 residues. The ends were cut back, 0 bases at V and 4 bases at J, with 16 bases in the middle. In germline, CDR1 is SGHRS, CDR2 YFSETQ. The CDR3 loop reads CASSLGPLSMGTEAFF. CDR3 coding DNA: TGCGCCAGCAGCTTGGGGCCTCTTTCGATGGGCACTGAAGCTTTCTTT.

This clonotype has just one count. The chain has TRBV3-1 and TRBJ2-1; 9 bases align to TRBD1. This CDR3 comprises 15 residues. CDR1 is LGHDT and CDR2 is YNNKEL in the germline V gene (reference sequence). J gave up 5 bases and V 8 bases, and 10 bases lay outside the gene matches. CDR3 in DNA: TGTGCCAGCGGGGCCGGGACAGGGTTTAACAATGAGCAGTTCTTC. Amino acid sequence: CASGAGTGFNNEQFF.

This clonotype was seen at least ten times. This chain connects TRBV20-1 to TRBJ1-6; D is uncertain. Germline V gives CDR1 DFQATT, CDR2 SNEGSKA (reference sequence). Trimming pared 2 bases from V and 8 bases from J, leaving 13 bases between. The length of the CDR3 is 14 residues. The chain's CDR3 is CSARQRGLDSPLHF. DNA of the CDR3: TGCAGTGCTAGACAACGGGGATTAGATTCACCCCTCCACTTT.

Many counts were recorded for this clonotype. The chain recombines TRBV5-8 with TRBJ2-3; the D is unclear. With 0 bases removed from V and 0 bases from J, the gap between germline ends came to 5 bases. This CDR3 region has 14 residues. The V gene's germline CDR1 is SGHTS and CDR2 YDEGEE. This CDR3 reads CASSLGYSTDTQYF. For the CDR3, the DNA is TGTGCCAGCAGCTTGGGATACAGCACAGATACGCAGTATTTT.

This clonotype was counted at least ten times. In DNA, the CDR3 is TGTGCCAGCAGCCGTCTCCGGTTGAAAGACAGCACCGGGGAGCTGTTTTTT. Protein: CASSRLRLKDSTGELFF. This chain links TRBV11-2 with TRBJ2-2, with D maybe TRBD1 (5 bases). V was pared by 5 bases and J by 4 bases, with 20 bases between. CDR1 is SGHAT, CDR2 FQNNGV, per germline. This CDR3 comprises 17 residues.

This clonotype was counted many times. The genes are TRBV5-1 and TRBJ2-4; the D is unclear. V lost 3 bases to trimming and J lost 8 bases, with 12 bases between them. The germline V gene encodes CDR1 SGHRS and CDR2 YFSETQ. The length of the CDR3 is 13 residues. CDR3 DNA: TGCGCCAGCAGCTCTTATCCAAAGGACATTCAGTACTTC. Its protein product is CASSSYPKDIQYF.